This TCR beta chain was sequenced for a study of preoperative IRX-2 immunotherapy in early breast cancer. The CDR3 is 11 amino acids. V dropped 3 bases and J dropped 3 bases, with 6 bases sitting between them. The V gene's germline CDR1 is DFQATT and CDR2 SNEGSKA (reference sequence). The data were produced by immunoSEQ multiplex PCR, yet TCRdb's version contains in-frame clones alone and is incomplete. In the table there are about 23,000 clones, 90% to 95% of which are singletons. Treatment reported: preoperative locoregional IRX-2 cytokine immunotherapy. Patients received preoperative, locoregional IRX-2 cytokine immunotherapy in a phase Ib study.

This rearrangement joins TRBV20-1 to TRBJ2-7; TRBD1 might be the D (5 bases). The sample here was tumor tissue, taken after IRX-2 immunotherapy. The sequence derives from a human donor with breast cancer. The CDR3 spells CSARDNYEQYF. The CDR3 DNA reads TGCAGTGCTAGGGACAACTACGAGCAGTACTTC.